The 9 T cell receptor beta chains below all came from one sample that was sequenced in a study of blood T cell repertoires in COVID-19. Clones were read by immunoSEQ multiplex PCR, and TCRdb kept only the in-frame ones, dropping some. The sample contains roughly 100,000 clones, over 75% of which appear only once. The sequencing sample was made of peripheral blood. Source of these receptors: a man in his fifties with acute or convalescent COVID-19.

This clone was seen a few times. The chain employs TRBV2 and TRBJ1-6; D uncertain. From germline, CDR1 is SNHLY and CDR2 FYNNEI. There are 12 residues in the CDR3. Trimming removed 8 bases from V and 10 bases from J, with 12 bases in between. The CDR3 loop reads CASLRRDSPLHF. For the CDR3, the DNA is TGTGCCAGCCTAAGGAGAGACTCACCCCTCCACTTT.

The genes are TRBV4-2 and TRBJ2-1; 15 bases fit TRBD2. Germline values: CDR1 LGHNA, CDR2 YNFKEQ. V shed 1 base and J 2 bases; nucleotides not matched to a gene: 6. The CDR3 contains 19 residues. Here the CDR3 reads CASSQAGLAGGPPYNEQFF. In DNA, the CDR3 is TGTGCCAGCAGCCAAGCCGGACTAGCGGGAGGGCCCCCCTACAATGAGCAGTTCTTC.

This clone was found once. J is TRBJ2-7 and V is TRBV5-1, with 7 bases fitting TRBD1. J lost 7 bases, V lost 4 bases, and 11 bases had no gene match. CDR1 is SGHRS and CDR2 is YFSETQ in the germline V gene. This CDR3 has 14 residues. The DNA of the CDR3 is TGCGCCAGCAGCCTGGTGGGGACAGCGCGGGAGCAGTACTTC. It specifies CASSLVGTAREQYF.

This chain links TRBV7-9 with TRBJ1-2, with a tentative D call TRBD1 (6 bases). The length of the CDR3 is 15 residues. The V gene lost 5 bases and the J gene lost 3 bases, with 16 bases spanning the gap. Germline values: CDR1 SEHNR, CDR2 FQNEAQ (reference sequence). Written as DNA, the CDR3 is TGTGCCAGCAGCGCCCGGGGGGCCTGGGACTATGGCTACACCTTC. Its protein product is CASSARGAWDYGYTF.

This CDR3 reads CATRGLHNSPLHF. CDR3 DNA sequence: TGTGCCACGCGGGGGCTCCATAATTCACCCCTCCACTTT. This chain uses TRBV7-9 with TRBJ1-6; tentatively, D is TRBD1 (6 bases). The V end lost 10 bases, the J end lost 5 bases, and 12 bases lay between the germline ends. Germline V lookup: CDR1 SEHNR, CDR2 FQNEAQ (reference sequence). This CDR3 spans 13 amino acids.

The rearrangement uses TRBV6-2 or TRBV6-3 and TRBJ2-3; weak D call: TRBD2 (6 bases). With 4 bases removed from V and 6 bases from J, the gap between germline ends came to 17 bases. Germline V gene lookup returns CDR1 MNHEY and CDR2 SVGEGT. This CDR3 region has 15 residues. CDR3 loop: CASSFSGLAVDTQYF. The CDR3 DNA is TGTGCCAGCAGTTTTTCGGGACTTGCCGTCGATACGCAGTATTTT.

CDR3 DNA sequence: TGTGCCAGCAGTCGCGACAGGGCTCGGAACTATGGCTACACCTTC. Its protein is CASSRDRARNYGYTF. The gene calls are TRBV6-5 and TRBJ1-2; 7 bases are a match to TRBD1. Losses at the gene ends were 5 bases for V and 2 bases for J; bases not matched to a gene: 8. Germline V gene lookup returns CDR1 MNHEY and CDR2 SVGAGI. The CDR3 sequence is 15 residues long.

The chain recombines TRBV5-1 with TRBJ2-1, with D unclear. With 0 bases removed from V and 6 bases from J, the gap between germline ends came to 10 bases. CDR3 length: 14 residues. Germline CDR1 and CDR2: SGHRS and YFSETQ. DNA of the CDR3: TGCGCCAGCAGCTTGGTAGGTTCTAGCAATGAGCAGTTCTTC. It codes for CASSLVGSSNEQFF.

V gene TRBV6-5 combines with J gene TRBJ1-5; 7 nucleotides line up with TRBD1. CDR1 is MNHEY, CDR2 SVGAGI, per germline. V lost 7 bases, J lost 0 bases, and 6 bases stayed unmatched. The CDR3 loop spans 15 amino acids. CDR3 loop: CASKKGQVSNQPQHF. The DNA of the CDR3 is TGTGCCAGCAAAAAAGGACAGGTTAGCAATCAGCCCCAGCATTTT.